The 10 T cell receptor beta chains listed next were all sequenced from one sample in a study of breast tumors, draining lymph nodes, adjacent tissues. Samples came from axillary lymph nodes draining the breast cancer. TCRdb fed the multiplex PCR reads into MiXCR, producing one record per CDR3 protein. Here the sample spans fewer than 200,000 distinct CDR3 sequences, approximately 33% being singletons. The sample taken for sequencing was axillary lymph node tissue. The receptors were sampled from a female donor with breast cancer. Some clones in this sample may be carry-over from other donors' samples.

This clonotype turned up a few times. The V and J genes are TRBV12-3 or TRBV12-4 and TRBJ2-6, with 11 bases identical to TRBD1. This CDR3 is 19 amino acids long. The V gene end was trimmed by 6 bases and the J gene end by 2 bases; junction bases not matched to a gene: 12. This CDR3 reads CASRFSPGQGVAGANVLTF. The CDR3 DNA follows: TGTGCCAGCAGGTTCTCTCCGGGACAGGGGGTAGCTGGGGCCAACGTCCTGACTTTC.

The chain couples TRBV2 to TRBJ1-1, with 9 bases matching TRBD1. This CDR3 contains 14 residues. CDR1 is SNHLY and CDR2 is FYNNEI in the germline V gene. Trimming removed 4 bases from V and 5 bases from J; junction bases left unmatched: 5. The CDR3 DNA reads TGTGCCAGCAGTGCTTCGGACAGGGGAACTGAAGCTTTCTTT. Residues: CASSASDRGTEAFF.

In its sample, this clonotype was seen many times. This CDR3 reads CASSLHGQGYYGYTF. The CDR3 coding sequence is TGTGCCAGCAGCCTACACGGGCAGGGATACTATGGCTACACCTTC. The rearrangement links TRBV14 to TRBJ1-2; the D gene is possibly TRBD1 (5 bases). Germline CDR1 is SGHDN and CDR2 is FVKESK. The length of the CDR3 is 15 residues. V was shortened by 4 bases and J by 3 bases, with 15 bases between the two germline ends.

This clonotype has a count of ten or more. The chain employs TRBV25-1 and TRBJ2-7; 8 bases fit TRBD1. The V gene's germline CDR1 is MGHDK and CDR2 SYGVNS. This CDR3 has 14 amino acids. V gave up 3 bases and J gave up 2 bases; unmatched junction bases: 3. In DNA form, the CDR3 reads TGTGCCAGCAGTGAGGGGACAGGACCCTACGAGCAGTACTTC. It yields the protein CASSEGTGPYEQYF.

This clonotype was detected ten times or more. The gene calls are TRBV6-6 and TRBJ2-1; D perhaps matches TRBD2 (6 bases). Looked up from germline, CDR1 is MNHNY and CDR2 is SVGAGI (reference sequence). The CDR3 sequence is 12 residues long. V dropped 5 bases and J dropped 12 bases, with 14 bases sitting between them. The CDR3 reads CASSHLLAGQFF. CDR3 sequence (DNA): TGTGCCAGCAGTCATCTACTAGCTGGGCAGTTCTTC.

The V call is TRBV6-2 or TRBV6-3, the J call TRBJ1-5, with D uncertain. V gave up 5 bases and J gave up 9 bases, with 14 bases separating them. Looked up from germline, CDR1 is MNHEY and CDR2 is SVGEGT. The CDR3 consists of 13 residues. The CDR3 DNA reads TGTGCCAGCAGTCACCCTAGCGGGAGGCCCCAGCATTTT. It is translated as CASSHPSGRPQHF.

To note about this clonotype: A read error may produce the germline difference seen at one junction end. The gene calls are TRBV19 and TRBJ2-7, with 13 bases lining up with TRBD2. The CDR3 has 17 amino acids. CDR1 is LNHDA and CDR2 is SQIVND in the germline V gene (reference sequence). For the CDR3, the DNA is TGTGCCAGTAGTATGAGGACTAGCGGGAGAAATCCCTACGGGCAGTCCTTC. Its protein product is CASSMRTSGRNPYGQSF.

Many counts were recorded for this clonotype. The V call is TRBV29-1, the J call TRBJ2-1, with unresolved D. This CDR3 comprises 15 residues. V lost 3 bases to trimming and J lost 0 bases, with 12 bases between them. Germline assignment: CDR1 SQVTM and CDR2 ANQGSEA. DNA of the CDR3: TGCAGCGTTGAGGGCAAATTAAACTCCTACAATGAGCAGTTCTTC. The encoded protein is CSVEGKLNSYNEQFF.

This clonotype has at least ten counts. The V call is TRBV12-5, the J call TRBJ1-5; D gene uncertain. Germline V gene sequence: CDR1 LGHNT, CDR2 FRNRAP. This CDR3 contains 11 residues. Trimming removed 7 bases at V and 3 bases at J, with 4 bases between. The CDR3 sequence: CASATNQPQHF. The CDR3 DNA reads as TGTGCTAGTGCCACCAATCAGCCCCAGCATTTT. The full variable domain, completed using reference TRBV12-5 and TRBJ1-5, is DARVTQTPRHKVTEMGQEVTMRCQPILGHNTVFWYRQTMMQGLELLAYFRNRAPLDDSGMPKDRFSAEMPDATLATLKIQPSEPRDSAVYFCASATNQPQHFGDGTRLSIL.

The gene calls are TRBV7-2 and TRBJ1-5, with 9 bases matching TRBD1. J gave up 5 bases and V 1 base, and 3 bases lay outside the gene matches. This CDR3 has 15 residues. Germline CDR1 SGHTA, CDR2 FQGNSA. The CDR3 region has the DNA TGTGCCAGCAGCTTAGAAGGGACAGGGCATCAGCCCCAGCATTTT. Translated, it gives CASSLEGTGHQPQHF.